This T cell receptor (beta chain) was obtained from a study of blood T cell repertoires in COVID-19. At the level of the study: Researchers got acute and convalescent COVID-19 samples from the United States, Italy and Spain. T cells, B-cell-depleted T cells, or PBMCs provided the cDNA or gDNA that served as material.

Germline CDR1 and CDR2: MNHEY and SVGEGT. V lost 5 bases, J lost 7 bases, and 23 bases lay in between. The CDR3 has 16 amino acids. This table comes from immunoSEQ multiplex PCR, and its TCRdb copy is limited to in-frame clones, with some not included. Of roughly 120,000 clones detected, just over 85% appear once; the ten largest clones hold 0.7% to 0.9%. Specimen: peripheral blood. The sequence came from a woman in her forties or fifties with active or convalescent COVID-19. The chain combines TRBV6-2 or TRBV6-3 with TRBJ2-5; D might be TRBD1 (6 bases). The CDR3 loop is CASSPTIGTRTWTQYF. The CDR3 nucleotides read TGTGCCAGCAGTCCGACCATTGGGACACGGACGTGGACCCAGTACTTC.